This paragraph reports one T cell receptor beta chain. Every TCR cDNA molecule bore its own unique molecular identifier. TCRdb independently ran MiXCR on the 5' RACE reads; one entry per CDR3 protein. The table includes 75,000 or so distinct CDR3 sequences, around 7.3% detected once. The germline CDR1 and CDR2 sequences are SGHRS and YFSETQ. The trim removed 3 bases at V and 2 bases at J, leaving 6 bases unmatched. This CDR3 comprises 15 residues. Time point reported: sample taken at primary tumor resection. TCRs were sequenced from unsorted whole RNA of tumor, nontumor lung or PBMC. This sample was taken from a study of spatial heterogeneity in lung cancer.

The V call is TRBV5-1, the J call TRBJ2-7; 9 bases are a match to TRBD2. This clonotype was sampled from a male donor with early-stage non-small cell lung cancer. Source: PBMCs, taken at surgery. This CDR3 reads CASSWASGATYEQYF. As DNA, the CDR3 is TGCGCCAGCAGCTGGGCTAGCGGGGCAACCTACGAGCAGTACTTC.